This is a list of T cell receptor beta chains from one sample in a study of cytomegalovirus exposure and HLA in healthy donors. Only in-frame clones appear in the TCRdb table, and some are missing; sequencing was by immunoSEQ multiplex PCR. The data hold roughly 120,000 clones, with about 82% observed a single time. The material sequenced was PBMCs. The source is a man younger than 30 in good health and CMV-seronegative. Both conserved end residues are part of each CDR3. Each record gives: V gene, D gene, clone size, J gene, CDR3 protein, CDR3 DNA. D genes are given only for firm matches. Clone size is shown for a subset of rows, as once, few, many or a class of expanded clone.

TRBV7-2,TRBD2,-,TRBJ2-3,CASSLAAGGPADTQYF,TGTGCCAGCAGCTTAGCGGCGGGAGGGCCTGCAGATACGCAGTATTTT
TRBV6-6,-,-,TRBJ1-3,CASSYGASWLGNTIYF,TGTGCCAGCAGTTACGGAGCGAGCTGGCTTGGAAACACCATATATTTT
TRBV9,-,-,TRBJ1-2,CASSGTVYGYTF,TGTGCCAGCAGCGGCACAGTCTATGGCTACACCTTC
TRBV5-1,-,-,TRBJ1-1,CASSLVVNTEAFF,TGCGCCAGCAGCTTGGTCGTGAACACTGAAGCTTTCTTT
TRBV10-3,-,-,TRBJ1-2,CAISESGATNYGYTF,TGTGCCATCAGTGAGTCGGGGGCAACTAACTATGGCTACACCTTC
TRBV29-1,TRBD1,-,TRBJ1-2,CSVRTTGVDGYTF,TGCAGCGTTCGGACTACAGGGGTAGACGGCTACACCTTC
TRBV19,-,-,TRBJ2-1,CASSDSDNEQFF,TGTGCCAGTAGTGACAGCGACAATGAGCAGTTCTTC
TRBV13,TRBD2,once,TRBJ2-7,CASSFRLAAASYEQYF,TGTGCCAGCAGCTTCCGGCTAGCGGCCGCCTCCTACGAGCAGTACTTC
TRBV30,-,once,TRBJ2-1,CAWRFDNEQFF,TGTGCCTGGAGATTCGACAATGAGCAGTTCTTC
TRBV6-1,TRBD1,-,TRBJ1-1,CATGDRGDTEAFF,TGTGCCACCGGGGACAGGGGCGACACTGAAGCTTTCTTT
TRBV30,TRBD1,-,TRBJ1-1,CAWIDGTGGTEAFF,TGTGCCTGGATCGACGGGACAGGAGGAACTGAAGCTTTCTTT
TRBV7-9,-,-,TRBJ2-7,CASSHRQYPYEQYF,TGTGCCAGCAGCCACCGACAGTACCCCTACGAGCAGTACTTC
TRBV19,-,once,TRBJ1-2,CASSDSNYYGYTF,TGTGCCAGTAGCGACAGCAACTACTATGGCTACACCTTC
TRBV14,TRBD1,once,TRBJ1-3,CASSRPGQGSGNTIYF,TGTGCCAGCAGCCGGCCGGGACAGGGATCTGGAAACACCATATATTTT
TRBV19,TRBD1,-,TRBJ1-5,CASSIYPDRVNQPQHF,TGTGCCAGTAGTATTTACCCGGACAGGGTCAATCAGCCCCAGCATTTT
TRBV30,TRBD1,-,TRBJ1-5,CAWSDGQGDQPQHF,TGTGCCTGGAGTGATGGACAGGGAGATCAGCCCCAGCATTTT
TRBV5-1,-,-,TRBJ2-5,CASSLRPQGGGETQYF,TGCGCCAGCAGCTTGAGACCGCAGGGAGGGGGGGAGACCCAGTACTTC
TRBV28,-,once,TRBJ2-7,CASSSRFGYEQYF,TGTGCCAGCAGCTCCCGGTTCGGCTACGAGCAGTACTTC
TRBV5-1,TRBD2,-,TRBJ2-1,CASSQRETDNEQFF,TGCGCCAGCTCGCAGCGGGAGACGGACAATGAGCAGTTCTTC
TRBV18,-,-,TRBJ2-7,CASSPSQGMKGYEQYF,TGTGCCAGCTCACCCAGCCAGGGAATGAAAGGCTACGAGCAGTACTTC
TRBV7-8,-,-,TRBJ2-2,CASSLAPGNTGELFF,TGTGCCAGCAGCTTAGCGCCAGGGAACACCGGGGAGCTGTTTTTT
TRBV5-1,-,-,TRBJ1-1,CASSARFQGNTEAFF,TGCGCCAGCAGCGCGAGGTTCCAGGGGAACACTGAAGCTTTCTTT
TRBV2,-,-,TRBJ1-4,CASSEVGRGNEKLFF,TGTGCCAGCAGTGAAGTTGGCAGGGGAAATGAAAAACTGTTTTTT
TRBV30,TRBD1,few,TRBJ1-5,CAWSEGQGNQPQHF,TGTGCCTGGAGTGAAGGACAGGGAAATCAGCCCCAGCATTTT
TRBV6-1,TRBD2,-,TRBJ2-3,CASSAGLGRIDTQYF,TGTGCCAGCAGTGCCGGACTAGGACGGATAGATACGCAGTATTTT
TRBV30,-,-,TRBJ1-2,CAWSASDGGGYTF,TGTGCCTGGAGTGCATCGGACGGAGGTGGCTACACCTTC
TRBV6-5,-,few,TRBJ1-2,CASSFRQGGGYTF,TGTGCCAGCAGTTTTAGGCAGGGAGGTGGCTACACCTTC
TRBV6-1,-,-,TRBJ2-7,CASSEYRQVAEQYF,TGTGCCAGCAGTGAATATAGGCAGGTTGCAGAGCAGTACTTC
TRBV19,TRBD1,-,TRBJ1-1,CASSYGTGRFRNTEAFF,TGTGCCAGTTCCTATGGGACAGGGCGATTTCGGAACACTGAAGCTTTCTTT
TRBV5-6,TRBD2,-,TRBJ2-3,CASTLRGPSGRGTQYF,TGTGCCAGCACCCTCCGGGGGCCTAGCGGGAGGGGTACGCAGTATTTT
TRBV5-4,TRBD1,-,TRBJ1-6,CASSTGQYNSPLHF,TGTGCCAGCAGCACGGGACAGTATAATTCACCCCTCCACTTT
TRBV6-1,TRBD2,medium-sized,TRBJ2-7,CASSEGEGSYEQYF,TGTGCCAGCAGTGAAGGGGAGGGCTCCTACGAGCAGTACTTC
TRBV11-2,TRBD1,-,TRBJ2-5,CASKEEGARETQYF,TGTGCCAGCAAGGAAGAGGGGGCGCGTGAGACCCAGTACTTC
TRBV9,-,-,TRBJ2-2,CASSVWGLNTGELFF,TGTGCCAGCAGCGTATGGGGGCTAAACACCGGGGAGCTGTTTTTT
TRBV30,TRBD1,-,TRBJ1-4,CAWSSQGNEKLFF,TGTGCCTGGAGTTCACAGGGGAATGAAAAACTGTTTTTT
TRBV2,TRBD1,-,TRBJ2-1,CASTPNLRDREYNEQFF,TGTGCCAGCACCCCCAACCTCCGGGACAGGGAATACAATGAGCAGTTCTTC
TRBV27,-,-,TRBJ2-7,CASTKSVGDSYEQYF,TGTGCCAGCACTAAATCGGTAGGAGACAGTTACGAGCAGTACTTC
TRBV2,-,-,TRBJ1-2,CASRRGSGYTF,TGTGCCAGCAGGAGGGGGTCTGGCTACACCTTC
TRBV2,TRBD1,-,TRBJ2-7,CASRFQGASWEQYF,TGTGCCAGCAGGTTTCAGGGGGCTTCGTGGGAGCAGTACTTC
TRBV4-1,-,-,TRBJ1-3,CASSPPGGPGNTIYF,TGCGCCAGCAGCCCCCCCGGGGGGCCCGGAAACACCATATATTTT
TRBV2,TRBD2,once,TRBJ2-5,CASSGSPGGGAGETQYF,TGTGCCAGCAGTGGGAGCCCTGGCGGGGGGGCTGGAGAGACCCAGTACTTC